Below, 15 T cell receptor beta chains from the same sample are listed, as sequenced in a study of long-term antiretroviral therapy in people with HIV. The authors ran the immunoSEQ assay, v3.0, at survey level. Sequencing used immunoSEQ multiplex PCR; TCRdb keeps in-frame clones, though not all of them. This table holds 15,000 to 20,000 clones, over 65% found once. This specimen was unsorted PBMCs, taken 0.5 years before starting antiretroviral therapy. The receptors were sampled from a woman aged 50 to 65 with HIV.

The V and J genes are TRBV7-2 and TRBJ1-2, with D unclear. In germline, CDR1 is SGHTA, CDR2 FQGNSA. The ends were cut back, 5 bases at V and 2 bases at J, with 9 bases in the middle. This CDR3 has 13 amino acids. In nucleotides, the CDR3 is TGTGCCAGCAGCCCAACCACCAACTATGGCTACACCTTC. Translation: CASSPTTNYGYTF. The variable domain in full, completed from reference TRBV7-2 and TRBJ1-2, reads GAGVSQSPSNKVTEKGKDVELRCDPISGHTALYWYRQSLGQGLEFLIYFQGNSAPDKSGLPSDRFSAERTGGSVSTLTIQRTQQEDSAVYLCASSPTTNYGYTFGSGTRLTVV.

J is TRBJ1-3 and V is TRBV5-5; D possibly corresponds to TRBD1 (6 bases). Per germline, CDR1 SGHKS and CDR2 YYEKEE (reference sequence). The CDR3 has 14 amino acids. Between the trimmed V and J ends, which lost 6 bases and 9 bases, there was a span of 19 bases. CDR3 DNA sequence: TGTGCCAGCACCATTCTTATAGAGGGGGGCACCATATATTTT. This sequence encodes CASTILIEGGTIYF.

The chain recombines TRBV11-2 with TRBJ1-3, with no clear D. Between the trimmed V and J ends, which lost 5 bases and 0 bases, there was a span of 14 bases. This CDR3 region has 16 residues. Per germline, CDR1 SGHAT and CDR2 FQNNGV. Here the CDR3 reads CASSPGRTTSGNTIYF. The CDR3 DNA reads TGTGCCAGCAGCCCCGGACGGACTACCTCTGGAAACACCATATATTTT.

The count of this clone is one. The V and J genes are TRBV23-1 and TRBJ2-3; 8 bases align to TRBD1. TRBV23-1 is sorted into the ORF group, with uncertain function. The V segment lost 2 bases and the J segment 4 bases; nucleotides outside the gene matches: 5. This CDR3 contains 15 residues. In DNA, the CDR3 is TGCGCCAGCAGTCAAACTAGACAGGGGCCAGATACGCAGTATTTT. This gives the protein CASSQTRQGPDTQYF.

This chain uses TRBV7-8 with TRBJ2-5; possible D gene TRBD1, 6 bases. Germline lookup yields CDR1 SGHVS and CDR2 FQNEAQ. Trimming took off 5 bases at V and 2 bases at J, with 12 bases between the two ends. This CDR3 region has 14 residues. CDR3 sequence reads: CASSTTTGQETQYF. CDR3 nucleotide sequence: TGTGCCAGCAGCACCACGACAGGACAAGAGACCCAGTACTTC.

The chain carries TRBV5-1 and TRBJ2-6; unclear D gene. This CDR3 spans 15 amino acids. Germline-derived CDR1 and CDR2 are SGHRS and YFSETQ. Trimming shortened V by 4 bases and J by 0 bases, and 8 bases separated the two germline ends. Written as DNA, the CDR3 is TGCGCCAGCAGCCCCCCAGCCTCTGGGGCCAACGTCCTGACTTTC. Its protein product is CASSPPASGANVLTF. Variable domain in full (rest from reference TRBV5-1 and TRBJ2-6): KAGVTQTPRYLIKTRGQQVTLSCSPISGHRSVSWYQQTPGQGLQFLFEYFSETQRNKGNFPGRFSGRQFSNSRSEMNVSTLELGDSALYLCASSPPASGANVLTFGAGSRLTVL.

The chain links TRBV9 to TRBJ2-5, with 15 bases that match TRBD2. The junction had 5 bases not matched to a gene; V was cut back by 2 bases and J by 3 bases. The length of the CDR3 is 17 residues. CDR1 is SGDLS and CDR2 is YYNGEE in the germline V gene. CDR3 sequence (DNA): TGTGCCAGCAGCGTGGGGAGGACTAGCGGGGGGGAAGAGACCCAGTACTTC. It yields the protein CASSVGRTSGGEETQYF.

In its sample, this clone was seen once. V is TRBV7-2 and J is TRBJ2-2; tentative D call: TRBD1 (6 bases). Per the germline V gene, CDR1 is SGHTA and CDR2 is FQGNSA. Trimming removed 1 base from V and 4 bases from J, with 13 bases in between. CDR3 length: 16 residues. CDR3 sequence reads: CASSLGTVIPTGELFF. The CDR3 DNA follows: TGTGCCAGCAGCTTAGGGACAGTAATACCCACCGGGGAGCTGTTTTTT.

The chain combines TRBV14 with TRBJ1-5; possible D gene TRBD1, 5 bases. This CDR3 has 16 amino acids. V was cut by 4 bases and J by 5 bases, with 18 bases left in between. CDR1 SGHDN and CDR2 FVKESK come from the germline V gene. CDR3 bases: TGTGCCAGCAGCCCAGGCGGGGGGAGCCGATATCAGCCCCAGCATTTT. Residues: CASSPGGGSRYQPQHF. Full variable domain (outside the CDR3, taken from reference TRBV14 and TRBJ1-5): EAGVTQFPSHSVIEKGQTVTLRCDPISGHDNLYWYRRVMGKEIKFLLHFVKESKQDESGMPNNRFLAERTGGTYSTLKVQPAELEDSGVYFCASSPGGGSRYQPQHFGDGTRLSIL.

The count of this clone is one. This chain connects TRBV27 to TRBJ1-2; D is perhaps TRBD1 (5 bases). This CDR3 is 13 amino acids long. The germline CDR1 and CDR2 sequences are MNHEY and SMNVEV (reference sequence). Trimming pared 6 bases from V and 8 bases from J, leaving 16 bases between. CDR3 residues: CASSYNSGVGYTF. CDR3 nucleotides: TGTGCCAGCAGCTACAATTCGGGGGTAGGCTACACCTTC.

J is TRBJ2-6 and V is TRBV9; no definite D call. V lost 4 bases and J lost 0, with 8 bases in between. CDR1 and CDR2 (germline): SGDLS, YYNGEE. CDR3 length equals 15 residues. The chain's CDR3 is CASSPIISGANVLTF. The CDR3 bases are TGTGCCAGCAGCCCCATCATCTCTGGGGCCAACGTCCTGACTTTC.

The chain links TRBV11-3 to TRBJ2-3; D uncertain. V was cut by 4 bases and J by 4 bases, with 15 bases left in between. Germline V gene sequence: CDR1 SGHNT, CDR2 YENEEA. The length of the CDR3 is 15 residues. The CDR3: CASSWTPTPPDTQYF. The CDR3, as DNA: TGTGCCAGCAGCTGGACCCCCACCCCCCCAGATACGCAGTATTTT.

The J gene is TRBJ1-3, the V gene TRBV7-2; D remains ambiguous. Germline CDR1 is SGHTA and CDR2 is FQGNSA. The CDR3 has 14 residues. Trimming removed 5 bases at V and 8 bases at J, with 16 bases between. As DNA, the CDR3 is TGTGCCAGCAGCCAAAAAGGGAGTAGAGACACCATATATTTT. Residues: CASSQKGSRDTIYF.

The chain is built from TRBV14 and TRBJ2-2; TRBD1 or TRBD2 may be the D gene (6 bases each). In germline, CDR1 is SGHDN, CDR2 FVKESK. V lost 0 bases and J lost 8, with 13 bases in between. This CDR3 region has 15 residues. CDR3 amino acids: CASSQEPGALGELFF. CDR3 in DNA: TGTGCCAGCAGCCAAGAACCGGGGGCCCTTGGGGAGCTGTTTTTT.

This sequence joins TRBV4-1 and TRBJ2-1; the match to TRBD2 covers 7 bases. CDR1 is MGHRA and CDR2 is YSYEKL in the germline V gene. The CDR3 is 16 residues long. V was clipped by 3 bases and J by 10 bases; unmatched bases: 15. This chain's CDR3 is CASSHAGGRFSGEQFF. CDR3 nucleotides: TGCGCCAGCAGCCATGCCGGGGGGAGGTTTTCGGGGGAGCAGTTCTTC.